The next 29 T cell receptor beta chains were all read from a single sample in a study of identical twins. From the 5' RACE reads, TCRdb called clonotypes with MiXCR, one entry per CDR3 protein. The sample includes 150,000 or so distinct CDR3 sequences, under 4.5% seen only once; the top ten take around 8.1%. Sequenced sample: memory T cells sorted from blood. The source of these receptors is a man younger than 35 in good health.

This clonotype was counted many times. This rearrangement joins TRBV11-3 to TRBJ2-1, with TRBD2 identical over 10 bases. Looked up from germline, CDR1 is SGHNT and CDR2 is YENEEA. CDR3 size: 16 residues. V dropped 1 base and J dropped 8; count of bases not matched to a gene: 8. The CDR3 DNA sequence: TGTGCCAGCAGCTTAGGATCCGGGACTAGCGTCCATGAGCAGTTCTTC. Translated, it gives CASSLGSGTSVHEQFF.

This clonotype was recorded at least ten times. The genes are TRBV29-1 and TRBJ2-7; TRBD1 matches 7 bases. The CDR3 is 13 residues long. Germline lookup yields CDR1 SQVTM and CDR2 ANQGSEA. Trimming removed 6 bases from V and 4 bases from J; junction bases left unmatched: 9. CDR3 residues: CSVTTGQIYEQYF. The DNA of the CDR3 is TGCAGCGTGACGACGGGACAGATATACGAGCAGTACTTC.

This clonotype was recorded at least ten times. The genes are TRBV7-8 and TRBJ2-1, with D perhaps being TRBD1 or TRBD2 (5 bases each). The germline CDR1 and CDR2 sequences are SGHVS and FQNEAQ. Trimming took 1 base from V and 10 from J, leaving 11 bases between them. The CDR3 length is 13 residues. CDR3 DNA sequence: TGTGCCAGCAGCTTAGATCCCGGGGACGAGCAGTTCTTC. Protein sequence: CASSLDPGDEQFF.

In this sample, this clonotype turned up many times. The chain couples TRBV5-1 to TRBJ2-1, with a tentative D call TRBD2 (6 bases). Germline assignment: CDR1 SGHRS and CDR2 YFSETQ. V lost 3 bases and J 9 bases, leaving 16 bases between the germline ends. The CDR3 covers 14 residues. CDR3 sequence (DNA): TGCGCCAGCAGCTCGCGGGACCTTAGCGGTGAGCAGTTCTTC. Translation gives CASSSRDLSGEQFF.

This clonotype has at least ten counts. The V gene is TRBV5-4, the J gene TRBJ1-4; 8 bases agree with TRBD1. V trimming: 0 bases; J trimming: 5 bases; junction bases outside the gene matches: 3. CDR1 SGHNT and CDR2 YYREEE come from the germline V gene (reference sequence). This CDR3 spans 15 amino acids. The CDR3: CASSLGTGRNEKLFF. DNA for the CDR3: TGTGCCAGCAGCTTGGGGACAGGGCGGAATGAAAAACTGTTTTTT.

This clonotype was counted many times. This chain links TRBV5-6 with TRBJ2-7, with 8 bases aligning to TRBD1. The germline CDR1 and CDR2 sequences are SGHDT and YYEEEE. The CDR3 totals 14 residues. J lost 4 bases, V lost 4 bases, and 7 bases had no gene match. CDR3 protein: CASSRDRRYYEQYV. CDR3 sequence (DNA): TGTGCCAGCAGCCGGGACAGGCGATATTACGAGCAGTACGTC.

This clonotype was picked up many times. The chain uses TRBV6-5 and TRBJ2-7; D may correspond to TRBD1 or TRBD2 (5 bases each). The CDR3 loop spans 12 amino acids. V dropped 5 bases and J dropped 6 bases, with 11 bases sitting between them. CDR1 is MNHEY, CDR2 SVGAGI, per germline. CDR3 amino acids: CASSRPGGEQYV. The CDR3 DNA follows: TGTGCCAGCAGTCGACCTGGGGGCGAGCAGTACGTC.

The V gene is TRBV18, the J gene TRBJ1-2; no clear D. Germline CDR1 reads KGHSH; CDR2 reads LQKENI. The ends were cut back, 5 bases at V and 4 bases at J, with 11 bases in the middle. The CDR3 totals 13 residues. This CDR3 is CASSSDGLYGYTF. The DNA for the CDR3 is TGTGCCAGCTCATCGGACGGACTCTATGGCTACACCTTC. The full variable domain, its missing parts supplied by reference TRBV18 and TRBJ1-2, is NAGVMQNPRHLVRRRGQEARLRCSPMKGHSHVYWYRQLPEEGLKFMVYLQKENIIDESGMPKERFSAEFPKEGPSILRIQQVVRGDSAAYFCASSSDGLYGYTFGSGTRLTVV.

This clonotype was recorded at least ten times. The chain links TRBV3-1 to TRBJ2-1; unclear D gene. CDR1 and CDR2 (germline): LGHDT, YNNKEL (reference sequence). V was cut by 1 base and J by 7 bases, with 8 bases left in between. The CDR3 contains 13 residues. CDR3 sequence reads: CASSQVEFNEQFF. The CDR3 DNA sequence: TGTGCCAGCAGCCAAGTAGAGTTTAATGAGCAGTTCTTC.

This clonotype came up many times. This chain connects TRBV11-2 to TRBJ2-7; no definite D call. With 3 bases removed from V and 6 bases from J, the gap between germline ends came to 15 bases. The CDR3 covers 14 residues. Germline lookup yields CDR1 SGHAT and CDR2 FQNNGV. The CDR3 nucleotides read TGTGCCAGCAGCTTGCCCCAAGCATGGAGCGAGCAGTACGTC. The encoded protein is CASSLPQAWSEQYV.

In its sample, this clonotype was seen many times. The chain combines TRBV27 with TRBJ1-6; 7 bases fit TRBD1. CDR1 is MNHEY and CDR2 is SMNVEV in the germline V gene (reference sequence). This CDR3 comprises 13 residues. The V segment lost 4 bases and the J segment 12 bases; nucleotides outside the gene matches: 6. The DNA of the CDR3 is TGTGCCAGCAGTTGGGGGACAGTACAACCCCTCCACTTT. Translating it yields CASSWGTVQPLHF.

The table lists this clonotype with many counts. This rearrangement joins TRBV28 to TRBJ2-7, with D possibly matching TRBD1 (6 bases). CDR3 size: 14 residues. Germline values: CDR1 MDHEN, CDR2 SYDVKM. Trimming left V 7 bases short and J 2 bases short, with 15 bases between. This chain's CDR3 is CASTNPGTTYEQYF. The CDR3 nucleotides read TGTGCCAGCACTAACCCCGGGACAACCTACGAGCAGTACTTC.

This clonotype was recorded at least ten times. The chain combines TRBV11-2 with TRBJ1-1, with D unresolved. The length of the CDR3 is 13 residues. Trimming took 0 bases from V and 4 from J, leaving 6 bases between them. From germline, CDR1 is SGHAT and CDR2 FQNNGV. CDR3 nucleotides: TGTGCCAGCAGCTTAGAATCCATCACTGAAGCTTTCTTT. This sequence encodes CASSLESITEAFF.

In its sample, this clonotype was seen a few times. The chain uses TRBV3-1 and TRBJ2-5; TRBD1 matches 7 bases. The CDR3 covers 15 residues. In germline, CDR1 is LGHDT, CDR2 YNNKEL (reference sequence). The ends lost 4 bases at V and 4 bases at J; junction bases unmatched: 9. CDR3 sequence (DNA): TGTGCCAGCAGCCCAATACAGGGGCGCGGAGAGACCCAGTACTTC. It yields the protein CASSPIQGRGETQYF.

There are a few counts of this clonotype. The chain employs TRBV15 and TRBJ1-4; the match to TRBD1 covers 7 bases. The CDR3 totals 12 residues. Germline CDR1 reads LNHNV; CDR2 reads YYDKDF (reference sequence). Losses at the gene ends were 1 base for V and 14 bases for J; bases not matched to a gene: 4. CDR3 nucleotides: TGTGCCACCAGCAGAGTACAGGGGCGGCTGTTTTTT. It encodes CATSRVQGRLFF. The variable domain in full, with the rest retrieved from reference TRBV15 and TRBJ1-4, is DAMVIQNPRYQVTQFGKPVTLSCSQTLNHNVMYWYQQKSSQAPKLLFHYYDKDFNNEADTPDNFQSRRPNTSFCFLDIRSPGLGDTAMYLCATSRVQGRLFFGSGTQLSVL.

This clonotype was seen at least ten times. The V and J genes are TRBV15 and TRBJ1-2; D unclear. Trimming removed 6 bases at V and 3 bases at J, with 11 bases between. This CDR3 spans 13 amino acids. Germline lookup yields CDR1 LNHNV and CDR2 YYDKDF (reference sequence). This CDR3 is CATRSGSYYGYTF. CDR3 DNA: TGTGCCACCAGGAGCGGCAGTTACTATGGCTACACCTTC.

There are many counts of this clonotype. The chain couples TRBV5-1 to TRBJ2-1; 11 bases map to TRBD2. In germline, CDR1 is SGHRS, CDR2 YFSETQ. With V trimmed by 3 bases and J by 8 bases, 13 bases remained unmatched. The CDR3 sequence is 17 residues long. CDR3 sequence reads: CASSSGRRLAGGYEQFF. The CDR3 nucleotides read TGCGCCAGCAGCTCGGGGCGTCGGCTAGCGGGAGGATATGAGCAGTTCTTC.

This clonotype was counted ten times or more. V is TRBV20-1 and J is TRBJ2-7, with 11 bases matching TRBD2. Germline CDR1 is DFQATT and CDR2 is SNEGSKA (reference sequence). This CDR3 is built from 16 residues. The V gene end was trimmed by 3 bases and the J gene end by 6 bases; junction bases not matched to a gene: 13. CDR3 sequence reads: CSASLAGGLQLGEQYF. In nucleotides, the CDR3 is TGCAGTGCTAGCCTAGCGGGAGGTCTCCAATTAGGCGAGCAGTACTTC.

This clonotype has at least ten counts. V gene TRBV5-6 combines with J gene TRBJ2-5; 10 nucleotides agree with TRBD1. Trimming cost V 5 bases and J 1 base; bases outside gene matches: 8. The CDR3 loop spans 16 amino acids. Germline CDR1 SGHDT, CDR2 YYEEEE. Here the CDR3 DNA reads TGTGCCAGCAGTCTTCGGACAGGGGGAATCCAAGAGACCCAGTACTTC. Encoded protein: CASSLRTGGIQETQYF. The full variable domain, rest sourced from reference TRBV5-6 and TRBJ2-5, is DAGVTQSPTHLIKTRGQQVTLRCSPKSGHDTVSWYQQALGQGPQFIFQYYEEEERQRGNFPDRFSGHQFPNYSSELNVNALLLGDSALYLCASSLRTGGIQETQYFGPGTRLLVL.

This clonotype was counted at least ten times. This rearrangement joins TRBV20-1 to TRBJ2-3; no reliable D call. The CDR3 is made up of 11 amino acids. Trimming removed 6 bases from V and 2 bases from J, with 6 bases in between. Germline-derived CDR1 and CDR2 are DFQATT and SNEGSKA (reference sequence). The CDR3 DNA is TGCAGTGCCCATATCACAGATACGCAGTATTTT. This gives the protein CSAHITDTQYF.

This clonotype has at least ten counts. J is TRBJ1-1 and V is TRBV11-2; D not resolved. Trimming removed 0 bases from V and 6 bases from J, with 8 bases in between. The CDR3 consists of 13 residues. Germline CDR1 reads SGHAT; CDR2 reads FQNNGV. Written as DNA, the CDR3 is TGTGCCAGCAGCTTAGATATGGGCCCTGAAGCTTTCTTT. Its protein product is CASSLDMGPEAFF.

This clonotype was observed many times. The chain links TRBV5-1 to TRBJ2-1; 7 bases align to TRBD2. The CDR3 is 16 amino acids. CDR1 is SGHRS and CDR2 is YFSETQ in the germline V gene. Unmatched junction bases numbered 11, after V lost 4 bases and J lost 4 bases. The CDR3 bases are TGCGCCAGCAGCCCGCAGAAGCGGGATGTGTACAATGAGCAGTTCTTC. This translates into CASSPQKRDVYNEQFF.

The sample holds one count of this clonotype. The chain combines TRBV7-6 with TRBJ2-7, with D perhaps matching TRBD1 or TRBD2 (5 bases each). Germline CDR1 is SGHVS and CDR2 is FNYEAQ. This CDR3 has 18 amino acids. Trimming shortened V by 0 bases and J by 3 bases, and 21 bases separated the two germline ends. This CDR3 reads CASSLAVVSRDHLYEQYF. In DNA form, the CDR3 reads TGTGCCAGCAGCTTAGCAGTGGTTTCTCGGGACCACCTCTACGAGCAGTACTTC.

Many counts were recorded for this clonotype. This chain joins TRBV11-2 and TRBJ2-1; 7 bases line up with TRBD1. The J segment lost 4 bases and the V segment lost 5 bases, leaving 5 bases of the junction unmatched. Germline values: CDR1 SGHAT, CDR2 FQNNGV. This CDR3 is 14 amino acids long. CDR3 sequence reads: CASSPGTVYNEQFF. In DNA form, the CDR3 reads TGTGCCAGCAGCCCAGGGACAGTATACAATGAGCAGTTCTTC.

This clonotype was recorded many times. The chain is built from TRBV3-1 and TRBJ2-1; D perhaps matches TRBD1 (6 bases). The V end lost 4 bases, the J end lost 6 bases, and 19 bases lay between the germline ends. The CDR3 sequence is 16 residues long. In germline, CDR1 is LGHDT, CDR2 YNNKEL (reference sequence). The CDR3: CASSLPSGVESNEQFF. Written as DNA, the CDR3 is TGTGCCAGCAGCCTCCCCTCAGGGGTTGAAAGCAATGAGCAGTTCTTC.

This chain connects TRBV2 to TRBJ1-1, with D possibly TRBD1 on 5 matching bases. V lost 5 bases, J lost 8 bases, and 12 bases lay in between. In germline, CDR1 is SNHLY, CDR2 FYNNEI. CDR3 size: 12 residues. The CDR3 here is CASSNWGPEAFF. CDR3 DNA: TGTGCCAGCAGTAACTGGGGCCCAGAAGCTTTCTTT.

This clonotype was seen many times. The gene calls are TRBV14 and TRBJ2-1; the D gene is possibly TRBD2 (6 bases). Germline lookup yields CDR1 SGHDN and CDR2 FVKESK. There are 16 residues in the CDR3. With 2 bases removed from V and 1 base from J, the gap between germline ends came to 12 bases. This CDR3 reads CASSQYAGISYNEQFF. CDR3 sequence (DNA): TGTGCCAGCAGCCAATACGCGGGGATTTCCTACAATGAGCAGTTCTTC.

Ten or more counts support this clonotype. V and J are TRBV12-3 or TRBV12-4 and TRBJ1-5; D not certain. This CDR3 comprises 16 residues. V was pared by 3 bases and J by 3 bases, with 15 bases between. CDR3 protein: CASSFVSQLLNQPQHF. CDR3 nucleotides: TGTGCCAGCAGTTTCGTGTCTCAACTACTCAATCAGCCCCAGCATTTT.

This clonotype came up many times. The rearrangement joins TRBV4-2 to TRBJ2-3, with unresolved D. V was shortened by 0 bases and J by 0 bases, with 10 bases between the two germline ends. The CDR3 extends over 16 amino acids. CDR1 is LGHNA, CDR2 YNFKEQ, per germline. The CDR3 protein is CASSQEAAPSTDTQYF. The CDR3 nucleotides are TGTGCCAGCAGCCAAGAGGCGGCACCTAGCACAGATACGCAGTATTTT.